This TCR beta chain emerged from a study of blood T cell repertoires in COVID-19. Study background: Samples came from the United States, Italy and Spain, spanning acute and convalescent COVID-19. PBMCs, B-cell-depleted T cells, or T cells were the source of the cDNA or gDNA that made up the material.

The authors' processing: Amplification from reference gene primers served as the basis for estimated nucleated cell counts. Using immunoSEQ multiplex PCR, the repertoire was profiled, and TCRdb retains in-frame clones only, with some absent. V and J calls and clone size are given by that table; D and trimming were obtained from the DNA. The sample has about 200,000 clones, roughly 86% seen once. Per germline, CDR1 SGHTS and CDR2 YDEGEE. Losses at the gene ends were 4 bases for V and 0 bases for J; bases not matched to a gene: 12. The CDR3 has 18 residues. The clonotype comes from a man aged 55-75 years with acute or convalescent COVID-19. V and J are TRBV5-8 and TRBJ2-1; 8 nucleotides agree with TRBD2. Sequences were obtained from peripheral blood. CDR3 coding DNA: TGTGCCAGCAGCAACAGTAGACTAGCGATGGGCTCCTACAATGAGCAGTTCTTC. It specifies CASSNSRLAMGSYNEQFF. The entire variable domain, with the rest obtained from reference TRBV5-8 and TRBJ2-1, is as follows: EAGVTQSPTHLIKTRGQQATLRCSPISGHTSVYWYQQALGLGLQFLLWYDEGEERNRGNFPPRFSGRQFPNYSSELNVNALELEDSALYLCASSNSRLAMGSYNEQFFGPGTRLTVL.